These 16 T cell receptor beta chains originate from one sample sequenced in a study of shared clonotypes between healthy human individuals (dated by TCRdb to about 2020). The library was obtained by the immunoSEQ multiplex PCR assay. The immuneACCESS repertoire file appears here via TCRdb, limited to in-frame rearrangements. These files lack a portion of the clones; in checked studies, under half of the deficit traces to unresolved V genes, and the cause of the others is not known. A total of approximately 500,000 clones appear in this sample, almost 97% of them only once. Of the sample, under 0.06% falls within the top ten clones. Sample: naive CD4+ T cells sorted from blood. What this sample's cell subset or site label stands for: CD45RA+ positively selected. These receptors all stem from a woman in her 30s in good health.

This rearrangement joins TRBV6-6 to TRBJ1-2, with TRBD1 matching over 7 bases. The CDR3 consists of 12 residues. The V segment lost 8 bases and the J segment 8 bases; nucleotides outside the gene matches: 8. Germline assignment: CDR1 MNHNY and CDR2 SVGAGI (reference sequence). CDR3 nucleotides: TGTGCCAGCGGCAGACAGGGAGAAGGCTACACCTTC. It yields the protein CASGRQGEGYTF.

The chain joins TRBV5-4 to TRBJ2-5; 10 positions match TRBD1. CDR3 length: 16 amino acids. Germline lookup yields CDR1 SGHNT and CDR2 YYREEE (reference sequence). V was clipped by 4 bases and J by 6 bases; unmatched bases: 12. CDR3 protein: CASSPKRDRGGKTQYF. CDR3 bases: TGTGCCAGCAGCCCAAAGCGGGACAGGGGTGGAAAGACCCAGTACTTC. The whole variable domain, filled in from reference TRBV5-4 and TRBJ2-5, reads ETGVTQSPTHLIKTRGQQVTLRCSSQSGHNTVSWYQQALGQGPQFIFQYYREEENGRGNFPPRFSGLQFPNYSSELNVNALELDDSALYLCASSPKRDRGGKTQYFGPGTRLLVL.

V is TRBV29-1 and J is TRBJ2-2; D ambiguous. Per the germline V gene, CDR1 is SQVTM and CDR2 is ANQGSEA. Trimming removed 7 bases at V and 3 bases at J, with 15 bases between. The CDR3 has 14 amino acids. In nucleotides, the CDR3 is TGCAGCGCCCGTGGTCAAACGGACACCGGGGAGCTGTTTTTT. Its protein product is CSARGQTDTGELFF.

The chain combines TRBV19 with TRBJ2-1, with 10 bases identical to TRBD1. CDR3 length equals 21 residues. The ends lost 9 bases at V and 8 bases at J; junction bases unmatched: 31. Germline V gene data show CDR1 as LNHDA and CDR2 as SQIVND (reference sequence). As DNA, the CDR3 is TGTGCCAGCAGGCGGATTGGATGGGACAGGGGTGTTGTGGGATCCGGGGATGAGCAGTTCTTC. Protein: CASRRIGWDRGVVGSGDEQFF.

V gene TRBV4-2 combines with J gene TRBJ1-1; the D gene is possibly TRBD1 (5 bases). CDR1 LGHNA and CDR2 YNFKEQ come from the germline V gene. The CDR3 loop spans 15 amino acids. Deletions cut 5 bases from V and 5 bases from J, with 18 bases between. The CDR3 is CASSLGVGVRTEAFF. The CDR3 DNA is TGTGCCAGCAGCTTGGGGGTAGGGGTTCGGACTGAAGCTTTCTTT.

This CDR3 reads CASSGQGANGYTF. The DNA of the CDR3 is TGTGCCAGCAGTGGACAGGGGGCTAATGGCTACACCTTC. The rearrangement uses TRBV6-5 and TRBJ1-2; 11 nucleotides agree with TRBD1. CDR1 MNHEY and CDR2 SVGAGI come from the germline V gene. After removal of 5 bases from V and 6 bases from J, the junction contained 2 bases not matched to a gene. CDR3 size: 13 residues.

Concerning this clone: The same CDR3 arises from other DNA sequences in this sample as well. The gene calls are TRBV18 and TRBJ1-5; D is possibly TRBD1 (5 bases). In germline, CDR1 is KGHSH, CDR2 LQKENI. The V and J ends lost 4 bases and 4 bases respectively, with 8 bases between them. CDR3 length: 13 amino acids. The CDR3 DNA sequence: TGTGCCAGCTCACGGGGGGAAAATCAGCCCCAGCATTTT. It translates to CASSRGENQPQHF.

The chain is built from TRBV10-3 and TRBJ1-2; the D is unclear. Trimming took 3 bases from V and 2 from J, leaving 16 bases between them. Per germline, CDR1 ENHRY and CDR2 SYGVKD. The CDR3 has 16 amino acids. The CDR3 protein is CAISEGSDKLNYGYTF. The CDR3 region has the DNA TGTGCCATCAGTGAAGGGTCAGATAAACTAAACTATGGCTACACCTTC.

V gene TRBV28 combines with J gene TRBJ2-7; D tentatively fits TRBD1 or TRBD2 (5 bases each). Germline CDR1 reads MDHEN; CDR2 reads SYDVKM. The CDR3 has 14 residues. V was trimmed by 7 bases and J by 12 bases, leaving 25 bases between them. CDR3 sequence (DNA): TGTGCCAGCACCCCAACCGGGACCTGGTCCCCTCCGTACTTC. It codes for CASTPTGTWSPPYF.

The V call is TRBV15, the J call TRBJ2-5, with a weak D call TRBD1 (5 bases). From germline, CDR1 is LNHNV and CDR2 YYDKDF (reference sequence). This CDR3 spans 14 amino acids. The germline V and J ends were trimmed by 5 bases and 4 bases, with 14 bases remaining between them. The CDR3 nucleotides are TGTGCCACCAGCTTGCGCAGGGCACTAGAGACCCAGTACTTC. Encoded protein: CATSLRRALETQYF. Looking up the rest from reference TRBV15 and TRBJ2-5 gives the full variable domain: DAMVIQNPRYQVTQFGKPVTLSCSQTLNHNVMYWYQQKSSQAPKLLFHYYDKDFNNEADTPDNFQSRRPNTSFCFLDIRSPGLGDTAMYLCATSLRRALETQYFGPGTRLLVL.

This clone has a handful of counts. V and J are TRBV28 and TRBJ1-2; 8 bases line up with TRBD1. CDR1 and CDR2 from the germline V gene are MDHEN and SYDVKM. The CDR3 consists of 16 residues. With V trimmed by 5 bases and J by 4 bases, 12 bases remained unmatched. The CDR3 reads CASSIDRGPRGYGYTF. CDR3 coding DNA: TGTGCCAGCAGTATTGACAGGGGCCCGCGGGGCTATGGCTACACCTTC.

The CDR3 DNA reads TGTGCCTGGAGTGGGGCCCTTCTAGAGGGGGAGCTGTTTTTT. Amino acids: CAWSGALLEGELFF. The rearrangement joins TRBV30 to TRBJ2-2; D remains ambiguous. V lost 1 base, J lost 8 bases, and 14 bases lay in between. This CDR3 has 14 amino acids. Germline lookup yields CDR1 GTSNPN and CDR2 SVGIG (reference sequence).

This chain joins TRBV9 and TRBJ2-1; TRBD2 agrees at 14 bases. V was clipped by 3 bases and J by 15 bases; unmatched bases: 11. There are 15 residues in the CDR3. CDR1 and CDR2 (germline): SGDLS, YYNGEE. The CDR3 reads CASSGSGTSGRGRFF. The CDR3 DNA follows: TGTGCCAGCAGCGGATCCGGGACTAGCGGGAGAGGGCGGTTCTTC.

The chain is built from TRBV5-1 and TRBJ2-3, with 10 nucleotides matching TRBD1. V was pared by 4 bases and J by 1 base, with 6 bases of the junction left unmatched. This CDR3 is 16 amino acids long. The germline V gene encodes CDR1 SGHRS and CDR2 YFSETQ. CDR3 sequence (DNA): TGCGCCAGCAGCATCACCGGGACAGGGGGCACAGATACGCAGTATTTT. Translated, it gives CASSITGTGGTDTQYF.

The V gene is TRBV27, the J gene TRBJ2-7; 14 bases align to TRBD2. The germline V gene has CDR1 MNHEY and CDR2 SMNVEV (reference sequence). The J segment lost 6 bases and the V segment lost 6 bases, leaving 4 bases of the junction unmatched. This CDR3 comprises 14 residues. CDR3 nucleotide sequence: TGTGCCAGCAGGGGACTAGCGGGAGCAGGCGAGCAGTACTTC. The encoded protein is CASRGLAGAGEQYF.

The chain links TRBV5-1 to TRBJ2-7; TRBD1 matches at 7 bases. The CDR3 contains 13 residues. Germline CDR1 is SGHRS and CDR2 is YFSETQ. V lost 6 bases to trimming and J lost 3 bases; unmatched junction nucleotides: 6. The CDR3: CASTRDRNYEQYF. DNA of the CDR3: TGCGCCAGCACACGGGACAGAAACTACGAGCAGTACTTC.